This entry describes one T cell receptor (beta chain). Antigen: not known. Template switching introduced a universal primer site, and the cDNA bore unique molecular identifiers. TCRdb fed the 5' RACE reads into MiXCR, producing one record per CDR3 protein. In the table there are just under 550,000 distinct CDR3 sequences, 15% of which are singletons. The data belong to a study of identical twins. General study findings and limits: Models came in too low on out-of-frame TCR alpha sharing in monozygotic twins. Twins shared out-of-frame alpha sequences with excess low generation probability. Invariant populations such as MAIT and iNKT cells could partly muddle zero-insertion analyses.

This sample also appeared in a second study, on yellow fever vaccine responses in identical twins.

The source is a young woman in good health. The sequenced material came from CD4+ T cells sorted from blood.

The CDR3 reads CASSFQQGAFSYEQYF. The CDR3 DNA reads TGTGCCAGCAGCTTTCAACAGGGGGCGTTTTCCTACGAGCAGTACTTC. The chain links TRBV7-9 to TRBJ2-7; 9 bases fit TRBD1. CDR1 is SEHNR and CDR2 is FQNEAQ in the germline V gene (reference sequence). J lost 1 base, V lost 3 bases, and 7 bases had no gene match. This CDR3 is built from 16 residues.